The rows below give T cell receptor beta chains drawn from one sample of a study of blood T cell repertoires in COVID-19. Using immunoSEQ multiplex PCR, the repertoire was profiled, and TCRdb retains in-frame clones only, with some absent. The sample consists of 150,000 to 200,000 clones, 60% to 80% of them appearing once. Material for sequencing was PBMCs or T cells enriched from blood (not recorded which). These receptors all stem from a woman aged 50 to 65 who had recovered from COVID-19. CDR3s include the opening cysteine and the closing phenylalanine or tryptophan. A D gene is named only where the DNA matches it firmly. Size is omitted from some rows. Given values are once, few, many or a class for expanded clones.

CDR3 protein: CALRAGHEQFF
CDR3 DNA: TGTGCCTTAAGAGCGGGCCATGAGCAGTTCTTC
CDR3 length: 11
J gene: TRBJ2-1
clone size: .
V gene: TRBV6-5
D gene: .

CDR3 protein: CASGGDRDNSPLHF
CDR3 DNA: TGTGCCAGCGGCGGGGACAGGGATAATTCACCCCTCCACTTT
CDR3 length: 14
J gene: TRBJ1-6
clone size: .
V gene: TRBV6-5
D gene: TRBD1

CDR3 protein: CAIKGTGWDTEAFF
CDR3 DNA: TGTGCCATCAAAGGGACAGGGTGGGACACTGAAGCTTTCTTT
CDR3 length: 14
J gene: TRBJ1-1
clone size: .
V gene: TRBV10-3
D gene: TRBD1

CDR3 protein: CASSQGAGGYTF
CDR3 DNA: TGTGCCAGCAGCCAGGGGGCAGGCGGCTACACCTTC
CDR3 length: 12
J gene: TRBJ1-2
clone size: .
V gene: TRBV3-1/TRBV3-2
D gene: .

CDR3 protein: CASSSSETGGYTIYF
CDR3 DNA: TGTGCCAGCAGTTCCAGTGAGACCGGGGGTTACACCATATATTTT
CDR3 length: 15
J gene: TRBJ1-3
clone size: .
V gene: TRBV28
D gene: .

CDR3 protein: CASSLRGGNTIYF
CDR3 DNA: TGTGCCAGCAGCTTGCGGGGTGGAAACACCATATATTTT
CDR3 length: 13
J gene: TRBJ1-3
clone size: .
V gene: TRBV5-8
D gene: .

CDR3 protein: CASSIVQGVKGGGYTF
CDR3 DNA: TGTGCCAGTAGTATAGTTCAGGGGGTTAAAGGAGGGGGCTACACCTTC
CDR3 length: 16
J gene: TRBJ1-2
clone size: .
V gene: TRBV19
D gene: TRBD1

CDR3 protein: CTSSQGELRCLGSYNEQFF
CDR3 DNA: TGCACCAGCAGCCAAGGGGAGCTAAGGTGCTTGGGCTCCTACAATGAGCAGTTCTTC
CDR3 length: 19
J gene: TRBJ2-1
clone size: .
V gene: TRBV1
D gene: .

CDR3 protein: CAAGGVKAGNTIYF
CDR3 DNA: TGTGCCGCGGGAGGGGTTAAGGCTGGAAACACCATATATTTT
CDR3 length: 14
J gene: TRBJ1-3
clone size: few
V gene: TRBV10-3
D gene: .

CDR3 protein: CASSPSDSLNYGYTF
CDR3 DNA: TGTGCCAGCAGCCCCTCGGACAGCCTAAACTATGGCTACACCTTC
CDR3 length: 15
J gene: TRBJ1-2
clone size: .
V gene: TRBV28
D gene: .

CDR3 protein: CASRRTGPFYGYTF
CDR3 DNA: TGTGCCAGCAGACGGACAGGGCCCTTCTATGGCTACACCTTC
CDR3 length: 14
J gene: TRBJ1-2
clone size: .
V gene: TRBV5-6
D gene: TRBD1

CDR3 protein: CATSGGVTSGANVLTF
CDR3 DNA: TGTGCCACCTCAGGGGGAGTAACCTCTGGGGCCAACGTCCTGACTTTC
CDR3 length: 16
J gene: TRBJ2-6
clone size: few
V gene: TRBV9
D gene: TRBD1

CDR3 protein: CAIKGTGQTQETQYF
CDR3 DNA: TGTGCCATCAAAGGAACGGGACAGACGCAAGAGACCCAGTACTTC
CDR3 length: 15
J gene: TRBJ2-5
clone size: .
V gene: TRBV28
D gene: TRBD1

CDR3 protein: CASCARTSSNEQFF
CDR3 DNA: TGTGCCAGCTGCGCTAGGACTAGCTCGAATGAGCAGTTCTTC
CDR3 length: 14
J gene: TRBJ2-1
clone size: .
V gene: TRBV3-1/TRBV3-2
D gene: TRBD2

CDR3 protein: CASSAGSPLHF
CDR3 DNA: TGTGCCAGCAGTGCGGGGTCACCCCTCCACTTT
CDR3 length: 11
J gene: TRBJ1-6
clone size: .
V gene: TRBV2
D gene: .

CDR3 protein: CASSSGQRISYEQYF
CDR3 DNA: TGCGCCAGCAGCTCCGGCCAGCGGATCTCCTACGAGCAGTACTTC
CDR3 length: 15
J gene: TRBJ2-7
clone size: .
V gene: TRBV5-1
D gene: .

CDR3 protein: CASGSLSGQPYEQYF
CDR3 DNA: TGCGCCAGCGGTTCCCTATCTGGACAGCCCTACGAGCAGTACTTC
CDR3 length: 15
J gene: TRBJ2-7
clone size: few
V gene: TRBV4-1
D gene: .

CDR3 protein: CASTPGPGFRQPQHF
CDR3 DNA: TGTGCCAGCACCCCTGGACCAGGGTTCCGTCAGCCCCAGCATTTT
CDR3 length: 15
J gene: TRBJ1-5
clone size: once
V gene: TRBV28
D gene: .

CDR3 protein: CASSRGGGYQETQYF
CDR3 DNA: TGCGCCAGCTCCAGGGGCGGGGGGTACCAAGAGACCCAGTACTTC
CDR3 length: 15
J gene: TRBJ2-5
clone size: many
V gene: TRBV5-1
D gene: TRBD2

CDR3 protein: CASSETWNTEAFF
CDR3 DNA: TGTGCCAGCAGCGAAACATGGAACACTGAAGCTTTCTTT
CDR3 length: 13
J gene: TRBJ1-1
clone size: .
V gene: TRBV6-4
D gene: .

CDR3 protein: CASVPGFQGGELFF
CDR3 DNA: TGTGCCTCCGTCCCCGGTTTTCAGGGCGGGGAGCTGTTTTTT
CDR3 length: 14
J gene: TRBJ2-2
clone size: .
V gene: TRBV2
D gene: .

CDR3 protein: CASTPGTSYEQYF
CDR3 DNA: TGTGCCAGCACCCCGGGTACCTCCTACGAGCAGTACTTC
CDR3 length: 13
J gene: TRBJ2-7
clone size: .
V gene: TRBV6-5
D gene: .

CDR3 protein: CASRTGVQPLHF
CDR3 DNA: TGTGCCAGCAGAACAGGGGTACAGCCCCTCCACTTT
CDR3 length: 12
J gene: TRBJ1-6
clone size: .
V gene: TRBV27
D gene: TRBD1

CDR3 protein: CASSLSSGTNTGELFF
CDR3 DNA: TGTGCCAGCAGTTTGTCCAGCGGGACGAACACCGGGGAGCTGTTTTTT
CDR3 length: 16
J gene: TRBJ2-2
clone size: .
V gene: TRBV28
D gene: TRBD2

CDR3 protein: CASSLGTGRMANEKLFF
CDR3 DNA: TGCGCCAGCAGCTTGGGGACAGGGCGGATGGCAAATGAAAAACTGTTTTTT
CDR3 length: 17
J gene: TRBJ1-4
clone size: .
V gene: TRBV5-1
D gene: TRBD1

CDR3 protein: CASSWSGGANYGYTF
CDR3 DNA: TGTGCCAGCAGTTGGTCGGGAGGGGCTAACTATGGCTACACCTTC
CDR3 length: 15
J gene: TRBJ1-2
clone size: .
V gene: TRBV28
D gene: .

CDR3 protein: CAISSGTGELFF
CDR3 DNA: TGTGCCATCAGTTCGGGGACCGGGGAGCTGTTTTTT
CDR3 length: 12
J gene: TRBJ2-2
clone size: .
V gene: TRBV10-3
D gene: .

CDR3 protein: CASSSLLNLAGPQHF
CDR3 DNA: TGTGCCAGCAGTTCCCTTTTGAATCTGGCGGGGCCCCAGCATTTT
CDR3 length: 15
J gene: TRBJ1-5
clone size: few
V gene: TRBV6-5
D gene: .

CDR3 protein: CASSEGREGPYEQYF
CDR3 DNA: TGTGCCAGCAGTGAAGGGCGGGAGGGCCCTTACGAGCAGTACTTC
CDR3 length: 15
J gene: TRBJ2-7
clone size: once
V gene: TRBV2
D gene: TRBD2

CDR3 protein: CASSPTGYHGYTF
CDR3 DNA: TGTGCCAGCAGTCCGACAGGGTATCACGGCTACACCTTC
CDR3 length: 13
J gene: TRBJ1-2
clone size: .
V gene: TRBV28
D gene: TRBD1

CDR3 protein: CASNGMNTEAFF
CDR3 DNA: TGTGCCAGCAACGGGATGAACACTGAAGCTTTCTTT
CDR3 length: 12
J gene: TRBJ1-1
clone size: few
V gene: TRBV12-3/TRBV12-4
D gene: .

CDR3 protein: CASSTYEANYGYTF
CDR3 DNA: TGTGCCAGCAGCACATACGAAGCTAACTATGGCTACACCTTC
CDR3 length: 14
J gene: TRBJ1-2
clone size: .
V gene: TRBV9
D gene: .

CDR3 protein: CAGNPGEQETQYF
CDR3 DNA: TGTGCCGGGAATCCAGGGGAGCAAGAGACCCAGTACTTC
CDR3 length: 13
J gene: TRBJ2-5
clone size: .
V gene: TRBV21-1
D gene: .

CDR3 protein: CASSQLGGNEQFF
CDR3 DNA: TGTGCCAGCAGCCAGCTGGGGGGTAATGAGCAGTTCTTC
CDR3 length: 13
J gene: TRBJ2-1
clone size: once
V gene: TRBV3-1/TRBV3-2
D gene: .

CDR3 protein: CASTSDRVAEKLFF
CDR3 DNA: TGTGCCAGCACCTCAGACAGGGTCGCTGAAAAACTGTTTTTT
CDR3 length: 14
J gene: TRBJ1-4
clone size: .
V gene: TRBV5-5
D gene: TRBD1

CDR3 protein: CASSPSRTLAFF
CDR3 DNA: TGTGCCAGCAGCCCATCCAGGACATTGGCTTTCTTT
CDR3 length: 12
J gene: TRBJ1-1
clone size: once
V gene: TRBV14
D gene: .

CDR3 protein: CASSSTGVHGETQYF
CDR3 DNA: TGCGCCAGCAGCTCGACAGGGGTACACGGGGAGACCCAGTACTTC
CDR3 length: 15
J gene: TRBJ2-5
clone size: .
V gene: TRBV5-1
D gene: TRBD1

CDR3 protein: CASSQRSGEAFF
CDR3 DNA: TGTGCCAGCAGCCAAAGGTCGGGGGAAGCTTTCTTT
CDR3 length: 12
J gene: TRBJ1-1
clone size: .
V gene: TRBV3-1/TRBV3-2
D gene: .

CDR3 protein: CASSPARSYTEAFF
CDR3 DNA: TGTGCCAGCAGCCCGGCGCGGAGTTACACTGAAGCTTTCTTT
CDR3 length: 14
J gene: TRBJ1-1
clone size: few
V gene: TRBV4-2
D gene: .

CDR3 protein: CASSLDGYEKLFF
CDR3 DNA: TGTGCCAGCAGCTTAGACGGTTATGAAAAACTGTTTTTT
CDR3 length: 13
J gene: TRBJ1-4
clone size: .
V gene: TRBV7-2
D gene: .

CDR3 protein: CAWSVLDGELFF
CDR3 DNA: TGTGCCTGGAGTGTACTTGACGGGGAGCTGTTTTTT
CDR3 length: 12
J gene: TRBJ2-2
clone size: .
V gene: TRBV30
D gene: .

CDR3 protein: CASSTRESGELFF
CDR3 DNA: TGTGCCAGCAGCACACGGGAGTCCGGGGAGCTGTTTTTT
CDR3 length: 13
J gene: TRBJ2-2
clone size: .
V gene: TRBV7-3
D gene: .

CDR3 protein: CAVSGNYGYTF
CDR3 DNA: TGTGCCGTCTCAGGAAACTATGGCTACACCTTC
CDR3 length: 11
J gene: TRBJ1-2
clone size: .
V gene: TRBV10-3
D gene: .

CDR3 protein: CASSQDWGASVEKLFF
CDR3 DNA: TGTGCCAGCAGCCAAGATTGGGGAGCGTCCGTAGAAAAACTGTTTTTT
CDR3 length: 16
J gene: TRBJ1-4
clone size: .
V gene: TRBV3-1/TRBV3-2
D gene: .

CDR3 protein: CATSGQGVYTF
CDR3 DNA: TGTGCCACCAGTGGCCAGGGGGTATACACCTTC
CDR3 length: 11
J gene: TRBJ1-2
clone size: .
V gene: TRBV24-1
D gene: TRBD1

CDR3 protein: CASSVAGTSGSIWDTGELFF
CDR3 DNA: TGTGCCAGCAGCGTAGCCGGGACTAGCGGGAGTATTTGGGACACCGGGGAGCTGTTTTTT
CDR3 length: 20
J gene: TRBJ2-2
clone size: .
V gene: TRBV9
D gene: TRBD2

CDR3 protein: CASSPEVNRNTEAFF
CDR3 DNA: TGTGCCAGCAGCCCAGAAGTGAACCGGAACACTGAAGCTTTCTTT
CDR3 length: 15
J gene: TRBJ1-1
clone size: .
V gene: TRBV7-6
D gene: .

CDR3 protein: CASGLGHGNQPQHF
CDR3 DNA: TGTGCCAGCGGGCTGGGACACGGGAATCAGCCCCAGCATTTT
CDR3 length: 14
J gene: TRBJ1-5
clone size: .
V gene: TRBV2
D gene: .

CDR3 protein: CASSPGTPSSAANVLTF
CDR3 DNA: TGTGCCAGCAGCCCCGGGACTCCATCCTCTGCGGCCAACGTCCTGACTTTC
CDR3 length: 17
J gene: TRBJ2-6
clone size: .
V gene: TRBV5-4
D gene: .

CDR3 protein: CASSEGLAGEGETQYF
CDR3 DNA: TGTGCCAGCAGCGAGGGACTAGCGGGAGAGGGGGAGACCCAGTACTTC
CDR3 length: 16
J gene: TRBJ2-5
clone size: few
V gene: TRBV9
D gene: TRBD2

CDR3 protein: CASSPGLAGVSPSTDTQYF
CDR3 DNA: TGTGCCAGCAGTCCGGGACTAGCGGGAGTATCGCCTAGCACAGATACGCAGTATTTT
CDR3 length: 19
J gene: TRBJ2-3
clone size: few
V gene: TRBV27
D gene: TRBD2

CDR3 protein: CAWSPPGVRGEFTLHF
CDR3 DNA: TGTGCCTGGAGTCCGCCCGGGGTCAGGGGGGAATTCACCCTCCACTTT
CDR3 length: 16
J gene: TRBJ1-6
clone size: .
V gene: TRBV30
D gene: TRBD1

CDR3 protein: CASSQTAGQIYLHQANYGYTF
CDR3 DNA: TGCGCCAGCAGTCAAACCGCGGGACAGATATATCTACACCAAGCTAACTATGGCTACACCTTC
CDR3 length: 21
J gene: TRBJ1-2
clone size: few
V gene: TRBV23-1
D gene: TRBD1

CDR3 protein: CASSPSRDSNSPLHF
CDR3 DNA: TGTGCCAGCAGCCCCTCACGGGACAGCAATTCACCCCTCCACTTT
CDR3 length: 15
J gene: TRBJ1-6
clone size: .
V gene: TRBV6-5
D gene: TRBD1

CDR3 protein: CAWSVGPSNTEAFF
CDR3 DNA: TGTGCCTGGAGTGTGGGGCCTTCGAACACTGAAGCTTTCTTT
CDR3 length: 14
J gene: TRBJ1-1
clone size: .
V gene: TRBV30
D gene: .

CDR3 protein: CASSQEYSLGEQFF
CDR3 DNA: TGTGCCAGCAGCCAAGAGTACTCTCTTGGTGAGCAGTTCTTC
CDR3 length: 14
J gene: TRBJ2-1
clone size: .
V gene: TRBV14
D gene: .

CDR3 protein: CASSATHSGRAGEQFF
CDR3 DNA: TGTGCCAGCAGTGCCACGCACAGCGGGAGGGCTGGTGAGCAGTTCTTC
CDR3 length: 16
J gene: TRBJ2-1
clone size: .
V gene: TRBV6-4
D gene: TRBD2

CDR3 protein: CASSISGRLLSYNEQFF
CDR3 DNA: TGTGCCAGTAGTATTAGCGGGAGGTTACTCTCCTACAATGAGCAGTTCTTC
CDR3 length: 17
J gene: TRBJ2-1
clone size: .
V gene: TRBV19
D gene: TRBD2